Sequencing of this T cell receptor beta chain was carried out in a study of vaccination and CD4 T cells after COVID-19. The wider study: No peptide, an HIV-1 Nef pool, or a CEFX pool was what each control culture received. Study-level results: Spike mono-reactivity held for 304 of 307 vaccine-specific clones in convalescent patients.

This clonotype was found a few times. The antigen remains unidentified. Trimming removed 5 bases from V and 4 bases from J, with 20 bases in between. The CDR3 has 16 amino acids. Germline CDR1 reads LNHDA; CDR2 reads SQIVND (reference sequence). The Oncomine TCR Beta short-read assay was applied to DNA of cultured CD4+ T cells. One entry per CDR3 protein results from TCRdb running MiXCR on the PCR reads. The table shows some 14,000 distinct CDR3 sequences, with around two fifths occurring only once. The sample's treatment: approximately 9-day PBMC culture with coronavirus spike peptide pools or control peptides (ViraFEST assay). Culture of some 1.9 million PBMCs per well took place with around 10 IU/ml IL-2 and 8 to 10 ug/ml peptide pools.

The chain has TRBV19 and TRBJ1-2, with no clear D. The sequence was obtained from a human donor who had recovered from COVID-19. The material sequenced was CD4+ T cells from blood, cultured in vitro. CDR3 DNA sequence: TGTGCCAGTAGTTTCAATGGTTGGGAGGTCGGCTATGGCTACACCTTC. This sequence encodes CASSFNGWEVGYGYTF.